This T cell receptor beta chain was recovered during a study of blood T cell repertoires in COVID-19. For the study at large: Acute and convalescent COVID-19 specimens originated in the United States, Italy and Spain. In each case, the material was cDNA or gDNA derived from T cells, B-cell-depleted T cells, or PBMCs.

Authors' methods: The assay estimated nucleated cells by amplifying reference gene primers. Clones were sequenced by immunoSEQ multiplex PCR, and TCRdb holds only the in-frame ones, with some missing. V, J and clone size are taken as reported in that table, and D and trimming were inferred from the DNA itself. The repertoire holds hundreds of thousands of clones, with 85% to 90% as singletons. CDR1 and CDR2 from the germline V gene are SGDLS and YYNGEE. The junction had 5 bases not matched to a gene; V was cut back by 3 bases and J by 3 bases. The CDR3 totals 15 residues. The sample was peripheral blood. The clonotype originates from a man aged 65 to 79 with acute or convalescent COVID-19. V gene TRBV9 combines with J gene TRBJ2-1, with 8 bases that match TRBD2. The CDR3 sequence: CASSEAGDLYNEQFF. CDR3 bases: TGTGCCAGCAGCGAAGCGGGAGACCTCTACAATGAGCAGTTCTTC. Complete variable domain (other parts from reference TRBV9 and TRBJ2-1): DSGVTQTPKHLITATGQRVTLRCSPRSGDLSVYWYQQSLDQGLQFLIQYYNGEERAKGNILERFSAQQFPDLHSELNLSSLELGDSALYFCASSEAGDLYNEQFFGPGTRLTVL.